The 28 T cell receptor beta chains presented below share a single source sample, sequenced in a study of graft-versus-host responses after intestinal transplantation. The table came from immunoSEQ multiplex PCR; TCRdb's copy has only in-frame clones and leaves some out. The data show about 24,000 clones, 70% to 90% seen once. Sequencing used PBMCs, obtained approximately 450 days after intestinal transplant. The receptors here all came from a human patient who received an intestinal transplant, so some T cells may come from the graft donor.

The genes are TRBV6-5 and TRBJ1-5; 8 bases agree with TRBD1. This CDR3 spans 15 amino acids. V lost 4 bases, J lost 4 bases, and 6 bases stayed unmatched. From germline, CDR1 is MNHEY and CDR2 SVGAGI. The CDR3 region has the DNA TGTGCCAGCAGTTTCCAGGGGGCATTAAATCAGCCCCAGCATTTT. Its protein product is CASSFQGALNQPQHF.

This clone came up once. As DNA, the CDR3 is TGTGCCAGCAGACCCCTCATGGGGCAGGGGACCTACGAGCAGTACTTC. Protein sequence: CASRPLMGQGTYEQYF. V and J are TRBV11-3 and TRBJ2-7, with D perhaps TRBD1 (6 bases). Trimming removed 6 bases from V and 2 bases from J, with 20 bases in between. The germline CDR1 and CDR2 sequences are SGHNT and YENEEA. The CDR3 runs 16 residues.

The count of this clone is one. The V call is TRBV28, the J call TRBJ2-3; possible D gene TRBD2, 5 bases. Germline-derived CDR1 and CDR2 are MDHEN and SYDVKM. The V end was cut by 2 bases, the J end by 4 bases, with 7 bases between. The CDR3 contains 13 residues. CDR3: CASSLEAADTQYF. The CDR3 nucleotides are TGTGCCAGCAGTTTAGAAGCGGCAGATACGCAGTATTTT.

The table lists this clone with a few counts. V is TRBV6-5 and J is TRBJ2-7; D is possibly TRBD1 or TRBD2 (5 bases each). Trimming pared 5 bases from V and 3 bases from J, leaving 11 bases between. Germline loops: CDR1 MNHEY, CDR2 SVGAGI. There are 13 residues in the CDR3. DNA of the CDR3: TGTGCCAGCAGTGGGGGACGGAACTACGAGCAGTACTTC. As protein: CASSGGRNYEQYF.

The chain has TRBV6-1 and TRBJ2-3; 11 bases map to TRBD2. Germline CDR1 reads MNHNS; CDR2 reads SASEGT. The CDR3 sequence is 18 residues long. V shed 4 bases, J shed 0 bases, and the junction held 9 bases outside the gene matches. This CDR3 reads CASSASGTSGYSTDTQYF. CDR3 nucleotide sequence: TGTGCCAGCAGTGCATCCGGGACTAGCGGCTACAGCACAGATACGCAGTATTTT.

The chain couples TRBV5-1 to TRBJ1-5; TRBD1 is a possible D gene (5 bases). This CDR3 comprises 16 residues. The germline V gene encodes CDR1 SGHRS and CDR2 YFSETQ. V lost 4 bases to trimming and J lost 2 bases, with 16 bases between them. CDR3: CASSAGTAGGNQPQHF. Written as DNA, the CDR3 is TGCGCCAGCAGCGCAGGGACTGCGGGTGGCAATCAGCCCCAGCATTTT.

About this clone itself: An end of the junction does not agree with germline; a read error may underlie this. The rearrangement links TRBV11-2 to TRBJ2-3; TRBD2 is a possible D gene (6 bases). Germline CDR1 reads SGHAT; CDR2 reads FQNNGV. This CDR3 comprises 12 residues. The CDR3 sequence is CASSLRTIAATF. CDR3 DNA: TGTGCCAGCAGCTTAAGGACTATTGCCGCCACTTTT.

The chain links TRBV6-4 to TRBJ1-1; 8 nucleotides agree with TRBD1. V lost 5 bases to trimming and J lost 5 bases; unmatched junction nucleotides: 7. The CDR3 is 14 amino acids. The germline V gene has CDR1 MRHNA and CDR2 SNTAGT. The CDR3 sequence is CASSISGGRTEAFF. The CDR3 coding sequence is TGTGCCAGCAGTATCTCAGGGGGCAGGACTGAAGCTTTCTTT.

V usage is TRBV5-1 and J usage is TRBJ2-7; tentative D call: TRBD2 (5 bases). Germline assignment: CDR1 SGHRS and CDR2 YFSETQ. Trimming left V 1 base short and J 3 bases short, with 11 bases between. The CDR3 is 14 amino acids. The CDR3 protein is CASSLYGGYYEQYF. CDR3 sequence (DNA): TGCGCCAGCAGCTTGTATGGCGGGTACTACGAGCAGTACTTC.

This sequence joins TRBV27 and TRBJ1-2; D uncertain. This CDR3 spans 15 amino acids. Germline V gives CDR1 MNHEY, CDR2 SMNVEV (reference sequence). V dropped 5 bases and J dropped 0 bases, with 13 bases sitting between them. CDR3 DNA sequence: TGTGCCAGCAGTCCCACTTTGACGGCTAACTATGGCTACACCTTC. Its protein is CASSPTLTANYGYTF.

This clone was counted only a few times. The rearrangement links TRBV27 to TRBJ2-2, with 10 bases that match TRBD1. Germline V gene data show CDR1 as MNHEY and CDR2 as SMNVEV (reference sequence). This CDR3 spans 15 amino acids. J gave up 5 bases and V 3 bases, and 3 bases lay outside the gene matches. This CDR3 is CASSFRTGGTGELFF. In nucleotides, the CDR3 is TGTGCCAGCAGTTTTAGGACAGGGGGGACCGGGGAGCTGTTTTTT.

In this sample, this clone turned up once. The V and J genes are TRBV6-1 and TRBJ2-1; 7 positions match TRBD2. The V gene's germline CDR1 is MNHNS and CDR2 SASEGT. The V gene end was trimmed by 4 bases and the J gene end by 5 bases; junction bases not matched to a gene: 11. The CDR3 is 16 residues long. CDR3 protein: CASSVGAGVFNNEQFF. CDR3 sequence (DNA): TGTGCCAGCAGTGTAGGGGCGGGAGTGTTCAACAATGAGCAGTTCTTC.

The chain couples TRBV12-5 to TRBJ2-1; 11 bases line up with TRBD2. This CDR3 has 14 amino acids. After removal of 6 bases from V and 5 bases from J, the junction contained 3 bases not matched to a gene. CDR1 is LGHNT, CDR2 FRNRAP, per germline. CDR3 coding DNA: TGTGCTAGTGGCACGGGACTAGCGGACAATGAGCAGTTCTTC. It encodes CASGTGLADNEQFF.

This clone showed up just a few times. V and J are TRBV6-5 and TRBJ2-3; 7 positions match TRBD2. This CDR3 contains 15 residues. The germline V gene has CDR1 MNHEY and CDR2 SVGAGI. V lost 6 bases and J lost 1; bases outside the gene matches: 7. The CDR3: CASRSGTTGTDTQYF. Written as DNA, the CDR3 is TGTGCCAGCAGGTCCGGGACTACTGGCACAGATACGCAGTATTTT.

The chain is built from TRBV11-3 and TRBJ2-5, with 14 bases identical to TRBD2. Germline V gene lookup returns CDR1 SGHNT and CDR2 YENEEA. The CDR3 runs 15 residues. With 3 bases clipped from V and 4 bases from J, the junction kept 1 base outside the gene matches. The CDR3 DNA reads TGTGCCAGCAGCTTGGGACTAGCGGGAGCAGAGACCCAGTACTTC. This codes for CASSLGLAGAETQYF.

The genes are TRBV28 and TRBJ2-1; possible D gene TRBD2, 5 bases. CDR3 size: 15 residues. Germline V gene sequence: CDR1 MDHEN, CDR2 SYDVKM. Deletions cut 3 bases from V and 4 bases from J, with 13 bases between. CDR3 nucleotide sequence: TGTGCCAGCAGTTTGTCAGCGGACCCTTACAATGAGCAGTTCTTC. Its protein is CASSLSADPYNEQFF.

This chain uses TRBV20-1 with TRBJ2-1; TRBD2 aligns across 10 bases. The CDR3 runs to 11 residues. Germline CDR1 DFQATT, CDR2 SNEGSKA (reference sequence). Trimming removed 5 bases from V and 15 bases from J; junction bases left unmatched: 7. CDR3 nucleotides: TGCAGTGCTGGCCTAGCGGGGGCAAGGTTCTTC. Translation: CSAGLAGARFF.

The genes are TRBV28 and TRBJ1-2; tentative D call: TRBD1 (5 bases). This CDR3 is 13 amino acids long. Per the germline V gene, CDR1 is MDHEN and CDR2 is SYDVKM. Trimming removed 3 bases from V and 8 bases from J, with 13 bases in between. The CDR3: CASSFTGTRGYTF. CDR3 nucleotides: TGTGCCAGCAGTTTTACCGGGACTCGAGGCTACACCTTC.

This clone has more than one count but fewer than ten. CDR3 amino acids: CASRRDRGSEKLFF. Here the CDR3 DNA reads TGTGCCAGCAGACGGGACAGAGGATCGGAAAAACTGTTTTTT. J is TRBJ1-4 and V is TRBV6-5; TRBD1 matches at 7 bases. J lost 8 bases, V lost 6 bases, and 9 bases had no gene match. CDR3 size: 14 residues. Germline V lookup: CDR1 MNHEY, CDR2 SVGAGI.

The count of this clone is one. The rearrangement joins TRBV6-5 to TRBJ2-7; 8 bases match TRBD1. Trimming took 8 bases from V and 0 from J; bases not matched to a gene: 6. CDR1 and CDR2 (germline): MNHEY, SVGAGI. The CDR3 extends over 14 amino acids. The CDR3 bases are TGTGCCAGCCGGTCCGGGACAGGCTCCTACGAGCAGTACTTC. It specifies CASRSGTGSYEQYF.

The V and J genes are TRBV6-1 and TRBJ2-5, with D maybe TRBD1 (6 bases). The end of the DNA fits TRBJ2-7 better, so the J call may be wrong. This CDR3 is 14 amino acids long. CDR1 and CDR2 from the germline V gene are MNHNS and SASEGT. CDR3 in DNA: TGTGCCAGCAGTTCCCAGGGGAATTTTCGCGAGCAGTACTTC. It yields the protein CASSSQGNFREQYF.

The chain combines TRBV28 with TRBJ2-5; TRBD2 matches at 7 bases. V shed 11 bases, J shed 4 bases, and the junction held 7 bases outside the gene matches. This CDR3 spans 12 amino acids. The V gene's germline CDR1 is MDHEN and CDR2 SYDVKM. The chain's CDR3 is CAGAKRGETQYF. For the CDR3, the DNA is TGTGCCGGAGCGAAGCGGGGAGAGACCCAGTACTTC.

The chain links TRBV18 to TRBJ2-6; 10 bases are a match to TRBD1. The CDR3 spans 19 residues. Germline V CDR1 and CDR2: KGHSH, LQKENI. The V segment lost 6 bases and the J segment 0 bases; nucleotides outside the gene matches: 11. In DNA, the CDR3 is TGTGCCAGCTCGTCGCTTCCGGGACAGGGGTACTCTGGGGCCAACGTCCTGACTTTC. Amino acids: CASSSLPGQGYSGANVLTF.

This sequence joins TRBV6-5 and TRBJ2-7; possible D gene TRBD2, 6 bases. The germline V gene has CDR1 MNHEY and CDR2 SVGAGI. Trimming cost V 4 bases and J 0 bases, with 13 bases left between them. The CDR3 spans 15 residues. The CDR3 DNA sequence: TGTGCCAGCAGTTTAGCGGTTGGGAGCTCCTACGAGCAGTACTTC. Translation: CASSLAVGSSYEQYF.

The DNA of the CDR3 is TGTGCCAGCAGCTTAGCGGACAGGGGGCGCGGGCAGCCCCAGCATTTT. The encoded protein is CASSLADRGRGQPQHF. The V and J genes are TRBV7-2 and TRBJ1-5, with 11 bases aligning to TRBD1. CDR3 length: 16 amino acids. With 0 bases clipped from V and 7 bases from J, the junction kept 5 bases outside the gene matches. Germline lookup yields CDR1 SGHTA and CDR2 FQGNSA.

This chain uses TRBV11-3 with TRBJ1-2; maybe TRBD1 (5 bases). V gave up 5 bases and J gave up 3 bases, with 16 bases separating them. The CDR3 loop spans 15 amino acids. The germline CDR1 and CDR2 sequences are SGHNT and YENEEA. As DNA, the CDR3 is TGTGCCAGCAGCCCACGGAAGGGAGGGGACTATGGCTACACCTTC. It codes for CASSPRKGGDYGYTF.

The V gene is TRBV28, the J gene TRBJ2-1; 7 nucleotides align to TRBD2. V shed 3 bases and J 3 bases; nucleotides not matched to a gene: 14. The germline V gene has CDR1 MDHEN and CDR2 SYDVKM. CDR3 length equals 18 residues. The CDR3 DNA is TGTGCCAGCAGTTTGGAATTCCGACTAGCTGAGAACTACAATGAGCAGTTCTTC. It yields the protein CASSLEFRLAENYNEQFF. Filled out from reference TRBV28 and TRBJ2-1, the complete variable domain reads DVKVTQSSRYLVKRTGEKVFLECVQDMDHENMFWYRQDPGLGLRLIYFSYDVKMKEKGDIPEGYSVSREKKERFSLILESASTNQTSMYLCASSLEFRLAENYNEQFFGPGTRLTVL.

This clone has only a few counts. The chain recombines TRBV6-1 with TRBJ2-7, with 9 bases that match TRBD1. The CDR3 sequence is 13 residues long. The V gene's germline CDR1 is MNHNS and CDR2 SASEGT. After removal of 10 bases from V and 2 bases from J, the junction contained 6 bases not matched to a gene. CDR3 region: CATAGTGPYEQYF. In DNA, the CDR3 is TGTGCCACCGCCGGGACAGGGCCCTACGAGCAGTACTTC.